This T cell receptor beta chain was obtained from a study of yellow fever vaccine responses in identical twins. In this sample, this clonotype turned up a few times. The antigen remains undetermined. TCRdb processed the RT-PCR reads anew with MiXCR; each CDR3 protein has one entry. Here the sample spans fewer than 4,000 distinct CDR3 sequences, over 70% being singletons. The CDR3 contains 15 residues. Germline values: CDR1 ENHRY, CDR2 SYGVKD. V shed 8 bases and J 3 bases; nucleotides not matched to a gene: 7. General study findings and limits: Twins showed a vaccine T cell response that reportedly seemed partly convergent, partly personalized.

Sample: T cells from blood (PBMCs), unsorted or a sorted subset (not recorded which), taken before or after yellow fever vaccination (not recorded which). This chain uses TRBV10-3 with TRBJ2-1; 10 nucleotides align to TRBD2. The clonotype was recovered from a woman aged 18-30 years who received the yellow fever vaccine. CDR3 amino acids: CAIGIAGGYYNEQFF. CDR3 DNA sequence: TGTGCCATCGGAATAGCGGGAGGTTACTACAATGAGCAGTTCTTC.